The T cell receptor (beta chain) under discussion was sequenced for a study of T cell changes during pregnancy in multiple sclerosis. There are 15 residues in the CDR3. V was cut by 5 bases and J by 3 bases, with 11 bases left in between. Germline V gene data show CDR1 as SNHLY and CDR2 as FYNNEI. The table came from immunoSEQ multiplex PCR; TCRdb's copy has only in-frame clones and leaves some out. The sample has some 80,000 clones, over 85% seen once; the top ten hold less than 0.15%. V gene TRBV2 combines with J gene TRBJ1-6; D gene unclear. The source of this sequence is a female donor with multiple sclerosis, enrolled in a pregnancy study. Sample: CD4+ T cells from peripheral blood mononuclear cells, taken after pregnancy. The DNA for the CDR3 is TGTGCCAGCAGTCCAGTGGAGTACTATAATTCACCCCTCCACTTT. Amino acid sequence: CASSPVEYYNSPLHF. Filled out from reference TRBV2 and TRBJ1-6, the complete variable domain reads EPEVTQTPSHQVTQMGQEVILRCVPISNHLYFYWYRQILGQKVEFLVSFYNNEISEKSEIFDDQFSVERPDGSNFTLKIRSTKLEDSAMYFCASSPVEYYNSPLHFGNGTRLTVT.